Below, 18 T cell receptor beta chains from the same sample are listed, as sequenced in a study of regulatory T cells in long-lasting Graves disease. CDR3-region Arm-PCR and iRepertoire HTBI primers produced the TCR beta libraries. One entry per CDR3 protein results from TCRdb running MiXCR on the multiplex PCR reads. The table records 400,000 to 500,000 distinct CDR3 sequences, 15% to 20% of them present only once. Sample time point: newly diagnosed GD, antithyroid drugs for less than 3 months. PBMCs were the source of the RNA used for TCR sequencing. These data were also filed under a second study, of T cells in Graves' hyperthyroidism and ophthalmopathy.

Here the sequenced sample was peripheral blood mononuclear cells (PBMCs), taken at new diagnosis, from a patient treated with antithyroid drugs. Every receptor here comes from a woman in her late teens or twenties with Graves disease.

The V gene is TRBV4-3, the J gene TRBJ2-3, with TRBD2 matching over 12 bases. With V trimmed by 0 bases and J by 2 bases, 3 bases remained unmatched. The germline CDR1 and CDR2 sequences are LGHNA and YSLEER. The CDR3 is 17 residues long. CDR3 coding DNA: TGCGCCAGCAGCCAAGATCGGACTAGCGGGGTCACAGATACGCAGTATTTT. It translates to CASSQDRTSGVTDTQYF.

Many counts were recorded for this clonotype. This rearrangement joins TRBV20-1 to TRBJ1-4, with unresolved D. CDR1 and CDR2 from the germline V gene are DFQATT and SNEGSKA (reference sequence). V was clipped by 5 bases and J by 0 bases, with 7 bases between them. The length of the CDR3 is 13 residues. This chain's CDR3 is CSAPGATNEKLFF. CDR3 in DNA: TGCAGTGCTCCAGGAGCAACTAATGAAAAACTGTTTTTT.

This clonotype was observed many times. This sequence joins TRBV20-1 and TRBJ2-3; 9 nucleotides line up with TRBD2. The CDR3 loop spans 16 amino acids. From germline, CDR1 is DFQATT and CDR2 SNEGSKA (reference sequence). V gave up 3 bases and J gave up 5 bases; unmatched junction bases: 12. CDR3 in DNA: TGCAGTGCTAGCCGCTCTAGCGGGATCGCGGGAGATACGCAGTATTTT. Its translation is CSASRSSGIAGDTQYF.

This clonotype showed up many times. The CDR3 spells CASSLDLGREGYNEQFF. The CDR3 DNA follows: TGTGCCAGCAGCTTAGATCTCGGGCGGGAGGGCTACAATGAGCAGTTCTTC. The rearrangement links TRBV11-2 to TRBJ2-1; 9 bases agree with TRBD2. The germline V gene has CDR1 SGHAT and CDR2 FQNNGV. J gave up 3 bases and V 0 bases, and 6 bases lay outside the gene matches. The CDR3 contains 17 residues.

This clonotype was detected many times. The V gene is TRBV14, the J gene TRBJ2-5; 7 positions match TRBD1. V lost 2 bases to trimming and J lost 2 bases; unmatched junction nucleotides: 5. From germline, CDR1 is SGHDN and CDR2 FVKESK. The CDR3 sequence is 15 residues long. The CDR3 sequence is CASSQRRDRQETQYF. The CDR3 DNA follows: TGTGCCAGCAGCCAAAGAAGGGACAGACAAGAGACCCAGTACTTC.

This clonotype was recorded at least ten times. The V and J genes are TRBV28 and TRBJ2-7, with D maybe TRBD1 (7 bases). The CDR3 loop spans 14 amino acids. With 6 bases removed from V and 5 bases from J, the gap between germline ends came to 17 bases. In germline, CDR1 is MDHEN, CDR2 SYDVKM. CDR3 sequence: CASRTWGRGDEQYF. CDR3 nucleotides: TGTGCCAGCAGGACCTGGGGCAGGGGGGACGAGCAGTACTTC.

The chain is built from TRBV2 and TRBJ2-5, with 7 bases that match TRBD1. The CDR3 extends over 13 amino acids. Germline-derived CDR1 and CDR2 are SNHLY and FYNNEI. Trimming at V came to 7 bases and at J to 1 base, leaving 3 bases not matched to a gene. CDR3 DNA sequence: TGTGCCAGCAATGACAGGGCCCAAGAGACCCAGTACTTC. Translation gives CASNDRAQETQYF.

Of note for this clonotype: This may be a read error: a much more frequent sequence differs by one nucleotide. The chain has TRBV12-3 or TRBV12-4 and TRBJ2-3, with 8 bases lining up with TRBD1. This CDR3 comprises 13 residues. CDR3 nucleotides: TGTGCCAGCAGTCTCCAGGGGGCAGATAGGCAGTATTTT. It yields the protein CASSLQGADRQYF.

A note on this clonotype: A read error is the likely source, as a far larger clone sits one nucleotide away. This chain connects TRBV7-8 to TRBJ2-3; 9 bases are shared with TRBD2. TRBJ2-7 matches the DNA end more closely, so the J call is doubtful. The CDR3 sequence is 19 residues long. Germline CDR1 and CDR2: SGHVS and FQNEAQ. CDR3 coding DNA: TGTGCCAGCAGCCGATCCTTCGGAGGTGGCGGGAGGGCCCGTGATGAGCAGTACTTC. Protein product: CASSRSFGGGGRARDEQYF.

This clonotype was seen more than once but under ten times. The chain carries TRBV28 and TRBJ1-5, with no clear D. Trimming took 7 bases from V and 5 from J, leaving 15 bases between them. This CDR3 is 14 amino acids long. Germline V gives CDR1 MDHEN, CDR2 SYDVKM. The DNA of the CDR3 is TGTGCCAGCACCCTTTCGGACGGATATCAGCCCCAGCATTTT. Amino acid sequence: CASTLSDGYQPQHF.

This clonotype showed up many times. As DNA, the CDR3 is TGCGCCAGCAGTGAGCTACCTGACACTGAAGCTTTCTTT. This sequence encodes CASSELPDTEAFF. The chain uses TRBV10-2 and TRBJ1-1; D gene ambiguous. Germline CDR1 is WSHSY and CDR2 is SAAADI. V shed 2 bases and J shed 3 bases, with 7 bases lying between them. This CDR3 is built from 13 residues.

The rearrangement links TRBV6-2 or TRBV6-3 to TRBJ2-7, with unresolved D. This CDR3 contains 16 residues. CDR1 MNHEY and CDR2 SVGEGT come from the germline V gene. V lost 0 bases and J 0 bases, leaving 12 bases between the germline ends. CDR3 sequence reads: CASSYSIGFNSYEQYF. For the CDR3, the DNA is TGTGCCAGCAGTTACTCAATCGGCTTTAACTCCTACGAGCAGTACTTC.

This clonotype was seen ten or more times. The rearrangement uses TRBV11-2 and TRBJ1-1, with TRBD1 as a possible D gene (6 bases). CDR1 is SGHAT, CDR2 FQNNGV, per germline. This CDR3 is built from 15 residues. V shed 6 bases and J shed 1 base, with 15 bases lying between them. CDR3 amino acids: CASRHSGQKNTEAFF. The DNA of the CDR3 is TGTGCCAGCAGACACTCAGGACAGAAGAACACTGAAGCTTTCTTT.

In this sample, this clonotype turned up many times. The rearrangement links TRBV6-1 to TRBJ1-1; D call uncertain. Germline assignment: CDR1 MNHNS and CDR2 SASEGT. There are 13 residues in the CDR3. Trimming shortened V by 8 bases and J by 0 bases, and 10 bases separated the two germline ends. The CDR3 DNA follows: TGTGCCAGCGGCCTCGCGGTGAACACTGAAGCTTTCTTT. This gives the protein CASGLAVNTEAFF.

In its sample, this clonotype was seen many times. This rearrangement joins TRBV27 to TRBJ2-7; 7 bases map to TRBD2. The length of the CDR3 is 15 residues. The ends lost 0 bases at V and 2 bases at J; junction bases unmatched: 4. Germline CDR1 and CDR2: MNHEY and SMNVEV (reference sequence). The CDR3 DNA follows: TGTGCCAGCAGTTTATCGCTAGCGGTTACCTACGAGCAGTACTTC. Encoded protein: CASSLSLAVTYEQYF.

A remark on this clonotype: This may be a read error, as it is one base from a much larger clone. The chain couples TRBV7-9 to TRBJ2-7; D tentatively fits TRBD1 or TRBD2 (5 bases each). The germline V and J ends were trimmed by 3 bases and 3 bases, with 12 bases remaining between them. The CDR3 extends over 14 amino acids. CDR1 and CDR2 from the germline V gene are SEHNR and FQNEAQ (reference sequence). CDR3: CASSFRDGFYEQYF. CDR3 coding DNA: TGTGCCAGCAGCTTCCGGGACGGATTCTACGAGCAGTACTTC.

The CDR3 coding sequence is TGTGCCACCGCTGGGGACACATACAACTACGAGCAGTACTTC. This gives the protein CATAGDTYNYEQYF. This rearrangement joins TRBV5-5 to TRBJ2-7; TRBD1 is a possible D gene (6 bases). Per germline, CDR1 SGHKS and CDR2 YYEKEE (reference sequence). This CDR3 is built from 14 residues. V lost 9 bases and J 3 bases, leaving 19 bases between the germline ends.

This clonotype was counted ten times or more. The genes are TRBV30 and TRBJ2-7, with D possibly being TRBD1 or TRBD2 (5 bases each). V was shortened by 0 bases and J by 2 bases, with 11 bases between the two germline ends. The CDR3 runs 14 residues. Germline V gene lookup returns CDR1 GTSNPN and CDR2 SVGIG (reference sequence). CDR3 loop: CAWSVQQGAYEQYF. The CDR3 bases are TGTGCCTGGAGTGTACAGCAGGGAGCCTACGAGCAGTACTTC.